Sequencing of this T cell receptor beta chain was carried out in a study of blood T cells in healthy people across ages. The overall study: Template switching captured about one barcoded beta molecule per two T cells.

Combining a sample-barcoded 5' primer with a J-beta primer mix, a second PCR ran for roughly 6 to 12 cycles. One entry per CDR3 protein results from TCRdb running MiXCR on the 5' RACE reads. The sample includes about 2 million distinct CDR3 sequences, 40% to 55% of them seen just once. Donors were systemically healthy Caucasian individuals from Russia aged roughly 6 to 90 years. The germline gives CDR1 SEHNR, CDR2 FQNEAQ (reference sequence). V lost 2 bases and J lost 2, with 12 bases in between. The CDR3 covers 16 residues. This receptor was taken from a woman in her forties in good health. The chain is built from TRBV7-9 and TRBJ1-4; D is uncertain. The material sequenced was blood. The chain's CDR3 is CASSLLSRGTNEKLFF. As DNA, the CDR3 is TGTGCCAGCAGCTTATTAAGTCGTGGGACTAATGAAAAACTGTTTTTT.